This paragraph reports one T cell receptor beta chain. Data came from immunoSEQ multiplex PCR; TCRdb stores just in-frame clones and leaves some out. The data show a few hundred thousand clones, roughly 87% seen once. The sample is drawn from a study of blood T cell repertoires in COVID-19. On the study more broadly: T cells, B-cell-depleted T cells, or PBMCs supplied cDNA or gDNA.

Material: PBMCs or T cells enriched from blood (not recorded which). The clonotype was recovered from a young woman who had recovered from COVID-19.

The CDR3 region is CATSRGGGGEKLFF. The DNA of the CDR3 is TGTGCCACCAGCAGAGGGGGGGGCGGTGAAAAACTGTTTTTT. The chain couples TRBV15 to TRBJ1-4; TRBD1 is a possible D gene (6 bases). Deletions cut 1 base from V and 7 bases from J, with 10 bases between. The length of the CDR3 is 14 residues. Germline CDR1 is LNHNV and CDR2 is YYDKDF (reference sequence).